A single sample gave rise to the 16 T cell receptor beta chains below, sequenced in a study of blood T cell repertoires in COVID-19. Only in-frame clones appear in the TCRdb table, and some are missing; sequencing was by immunoSEQ multiplex PCR. The repertoire holds just under 90,000 clones, with 70% to 90% as singletons. Sequenced material: peripheral blood. The receptors originated from a man aged 60 to 75 with acute or convalescent COVID-19.

This sequence joins TRBV18 and TRBJ1-1; D may be TRBD1 (5 bases). Trimming removed 5 bases from V and 2 bases from J, with 9 bases in between. The CDR3 runs to 13 residues. The germline V gene encodes CDR1 KGHSH and CDR2 LQKENI. The CDR3 here is CASSRQSNTEAFF. In nucleotides, the CDR3 is TGTGCCAGCTCAAGACAGTCTAACACTGAAGCTTTCTTT.

The genes are TRBV5-1 and TRBJ1-2, with 7 bases fitting TRBD1. V lost 0 bases, J lost 6 bases, and 5 bases stayed unmatched. The CDR3 extends over 14 amino acids. Per the germline V gene, CDR1 is SGHRS and CDR2 is YFSETQ. CDR3 in amino acids: CASSLAKGANGYTF. The CDR3 DNA reads TGCGCCAGCAGCTTGGCCAAGGGGGCAAATGGCTACACCTTC.

The chain is built from TRBV11-3 and TRBJ1-1, with unresolved D. The CDR3 consists of 13 residues. CDR1 SGHNT and CDR2 YENEEA come from the germline V gene. The CDR3 sequence is CATSRGVNTEAFF. CDR3 DNA: TGTGCAACCAGCCGCGGCGTAAACACTGAAGCTTTCTTT.

The CDR3 sequence is CASTETSGGGEQYF. DNA for the CDR3: TGTGCCAGTACAGAGACTAGCGGGGGAGGGGAGCAGTACTTC. This chain connects TRBV19 to TRBJ2-7, with 12 bases lining up with TRBD2. Germline trimming cut 7 bases from V and 7 bases from J; bases unmatched to any gene: 8. CDR3 length: 14 residues. Germline CDR1 LNHDA, CDR2 SQIVND (reference sequence).

The V gene is TRBV5-1, the J gene TRBJ2-7, with a possible D match to TRBD1 (6 bases). With 4 bases removed from V and 6 bases from J, the gap between germline ends came to 14 bases. This CDR3 contains 13 residues. Germline assignment: CDR1 SGHRS and CDR2 YFSETQ. The CDR3 region has the DNA TGCGCCAGCAGCCCAGGACAGTGGAGCGAGCAGTACTTC. It encodes CASSPGQWSEQYF. The full variable domain, in which reference TRBV5-1 and TRBJ2-7 provide the parts outside the CDR3, is KAGVTQTPRYLIKTRGQQVTLSCSPISGHRSVSWYQQTPGQGLQFLFEYFSETQRNKGNFPGRFSGRQFSNSRSEMNVSTLELGDSALYLCASSPGQWSEQYFGPGTRLTVT.

The genes are TRBV13 and TRBJ2-3; D call uncertain. The germline V and J ends were trimmed by 5 bases and 1 base, with 4 bases remaining between them. There are 12 residues in the CDR3. Germline loops: CDR1 PRHDT, CDR2 FYEKMQ (reference sequence). CDR3 DNA sequence: TGTGCCAGCAGCCCCGGCACAGATACGCAGTATTTT. Translating gives CASSPGTDTQYF.

V is TRBV6-2 or TRBV6-3 and J is TRBJ1-6; TRBD1 matches at 9 bases. CDR3 length: 15 amino acids. Germline trimming cut 4 bases from V and 12 bases from J; bases unmatched to any gene: 10. In germline, CDR1 is MNHEY, CDR2 SVGEGT. CDR3 sequence (DNA): TGTGCCAGCAGTTCGGCCGACAGGGGGACCGGACCCCTCCACTTT. Protein product: CASSSADRGTGPLHF.

J is TRBJ2-5 and V is TRBV28; D call uncertain. Germline V gene lookup returns CDR1 MDHEN and CDR2 SYDVKM. The V end was cut by 6 bases, the J end by 5 bases, with 10 bases between. The CDR3 has 12 residues. This chain's CDR3 is CASSPTRETQYF. CDR3 DNA: TGTGCCAGCAGCCCCACACGCGAGACCCAGTACTTC. Drawing the rest from reference TRBV28 and TRBJ2-5, the complete variable domain is DVKVTQSSRYLVKRTGEKVFLECVQDMDHENMFWYRQDPGLGLRLIYFSYDVKMKEKGDIPEGYSVSREKKERFSLILESASTNQTSMYLCASSPTRETQYFGPGTRLLVL.

V and J are TRBV9 and TRBJ2-3; 7 bases align to TRBD1. Trimming at V came to 1 base and at J to 1 base, leaving 3 bases not matched to a gene. The length of the CDR3 is 15 residues. Germline V gene lookup returns CDR1 SGDLS and CDR2 YYNGEE. Written as DNA, the CDR3 is TGTGCCAGCAGCGTATATCAGGGGGGCACAGATACGCAGTATTTT. This sequence encodes CASSVYQGGTDTQYF.

This clone occurred once. The chain uses TRBV7-3 and TRBJ1-2, with D tentatively TRBD1 (5 bases). CDR1 and CDR2 from the germline V gene are SGHTA and FQGTGA. The CDR3 is 13 residues long. V shed 5 bases and J shed 2 bases, with 9 bases lying between them. For the CDR3, the DNA is TGTGCCAGCAGCCGGGGGGGAAACTATGGCTACACCTTC. Its protein is CASSRGGNYGYTF.

V is TRBV5-5 and J is TRBJ1-2; 8 bases fit TRBD1. Germline trimming cut 1 base from V and 4 bases from J; bases unmatched to any gene: 3. Germline V lookup: CDR1 SGHKS, CDR2 YYEKEE (reference sequence). CDR3 size: 14 residues. The CDR3 loop reads CASSLNGQGYGYTF. The CDR3 coding sequence is TGTGCCAGCAGCTTGAACGGACAGGGCTATGGCTACACCTTC.

The V call is TRBV7-9, the J call TRBJ1-5; no clear D gene. The CDR3 has 15 residues. In germline, CDR1 is SEHNR, CDR2 FQNEAQ (reference sequence). V was shortened by 0 bases and J by 5 bases, with 11 bases between the two germline ends. CDR3 sequence (DNA): TGTGCCAGCAGCTTAGCTCACAGAATTTATCAGCCCCAGCATTTT. This gives the protein CASSLAHRIYQPQHF.

This sequence joins TRBV9 and TRBJ1-2; 9 bases match TRBD1. CDR3 length: 15 residues. J lost 4 bases, V lost 2 bases, and 6 bases had no gene match. Per the germline V gene, CDR1 is SGDLS and CDR2 is YYNGEE. The CDR3 DNA follows: TGTGCCAGCAGCGTGGGACAGGGTGTGAGCTATGGCTACACCTTC. Translation gives CASSVGQGVSYGYTF.

The sample holds a few counts of this clone. The chain's CDR3 is CASGSRTGYEQYF. The CDR3 region has the DNA TGTGCTAGTGGCTCTAGGACAGGCTACGAGCAGTACTTC. This sequence joins TRBV12-5 and TRBJ2-7, with 7 positions matching TRBD1. CDR1 and CDR2 (germline): LGHNT, FRNRAP. Trimming took 6 bases from V and 3 from J; bases not matched to a gene: 5. The CDR3 consists of 13 residues.

The chain combines TRBV6-5 with TRBJ2-7, with 9 bases that match TRBD2. V dropped 6 bases and J dropped 5; count of bases not matched to a gene: 8. The CDR3 runs 14 residues. Germline loops: CDR1 MNHEY, CDR2 SVGAGI. Written as DNA, the CDR3 is TGTGCCAGCAGGGATAGCGGGGGTCTCGACGAGCAGTACTTC. This sequence encodes CASRDSGGLDEQYF.

This chain uses TRBV5-1 with TRBJ2-1; 7 positions agree with TRBD1. Germline V CDR1 and CDR2: SGHRS, YFSETQ. The V segment lost 3 bases and the J segment 9 bases; nucleotides outside the gene matches: 12. The CDR3 loop spans 15 amino acids. CDR3 sequence (DNA): TGCGCCAGCAGCTGGAGACAGGGCCCTCTGACTGAGCAGTTCTTC. It specifies CASSWRQGPLTEQFF.